The following is a T cell receptor beta chain sequence with its context. Its antigen is not identified. The data stem from a study of post-analysis software for immune sequencing data. This CDR3 region has 13 residues. Trimming stripped 5 bases from V and 4 bases from J, with 11 bases between. CDR1 and CDR2 from the germline V gene are SGHTA and FQGNSA. General study points: There were five TRBV segments more frequent in patients than controls, and TRBV5-6, TRBV5-1 and TRBV20-1 were among them. Relative to controls, patients with multiple sclerosis showed significantly lower normalized Chao1 diversity.

Carried by the TCR beta cDNA libraries were unique molecular identifiers. Each batch of about 0.95 to 10 million T cells produced around 460,000 cDNA molecules. One entry per CDR3 protein results from TCRdb running MiXCR on the PCR reads. The table records roughly 400,000 distinct CDR3 sequences, 39% of them present only once. The chain recombines TRBV7-2 with TRBJ1-2; D uncertain. The TCR comes from a girl aged 2 to 10 with multiple sclerosis. The sequenced sample consisted of blood. The chain's CDR3 is CASSVAYPYGYTF. The CDR3 region has the DNA TGTGCCAGCAGCGTTGCCTACCCCTATGGCTACACCTTC.